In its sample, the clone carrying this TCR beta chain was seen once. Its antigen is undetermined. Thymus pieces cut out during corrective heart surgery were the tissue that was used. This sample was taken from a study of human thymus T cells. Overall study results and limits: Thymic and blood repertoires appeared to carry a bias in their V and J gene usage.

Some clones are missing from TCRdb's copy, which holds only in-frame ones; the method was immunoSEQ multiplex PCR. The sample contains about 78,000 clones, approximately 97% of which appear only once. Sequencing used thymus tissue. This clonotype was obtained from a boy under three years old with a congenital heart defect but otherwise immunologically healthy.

CDR3 sequence: CASSQEWLSGSSYNEQFF. In nucleotides, the CDR3 is TGCGCCAGCAGCCAAGAGTGGCTCAGCGGAAGCTCCTACAATGAGCAGTTCTTC. The rearrangement links TRBV4-3 to TRBJ2-1; the D gene is possibly TRBD2 (5 bases). The CDR3 covers 18 residues. Germline V gives CDR1 LGHNA, CDR2 YSLEER. The ends were cut back, 0 bases at V and 0 bases at J, with 15 bases in the middle.